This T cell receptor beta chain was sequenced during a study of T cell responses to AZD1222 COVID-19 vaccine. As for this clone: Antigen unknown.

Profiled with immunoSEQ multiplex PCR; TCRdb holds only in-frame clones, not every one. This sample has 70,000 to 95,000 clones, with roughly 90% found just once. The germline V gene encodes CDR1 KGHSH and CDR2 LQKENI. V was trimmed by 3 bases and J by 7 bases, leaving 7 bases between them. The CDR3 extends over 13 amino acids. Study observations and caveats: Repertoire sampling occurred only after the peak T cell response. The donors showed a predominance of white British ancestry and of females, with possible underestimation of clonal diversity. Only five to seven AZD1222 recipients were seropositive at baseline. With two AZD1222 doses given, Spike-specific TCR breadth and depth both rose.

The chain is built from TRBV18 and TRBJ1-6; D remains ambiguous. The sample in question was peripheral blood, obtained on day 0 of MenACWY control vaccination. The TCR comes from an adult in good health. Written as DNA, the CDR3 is TGTGCCAGCTCACCCGACCGGAATTCACCCCTCCACTTT. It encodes CASSPDRNSPLHF.